A single sample gave rise to the 28 T cell receptor beta chains below, sequenced in a study of blood T cell repertoires in COVID-19. Produced via immunoSEQ multiplex PCR; TCRdb's table is partial and in-frame only. The table records 55,000 to 75,000 clones, about 79% of them present only once. The sequencing sample was made of peripheral blood. The receptor set was obtained from a man in his sixties or seventies with acute or convalescent COVID-19.

The CDR3 DNA sequence: TGTGCCTGGAGTGCTCGGACAGGGTTCACCGGGGAGCTGTTTTTT. This encodes CAWSARTGFTGELFF. The J gene is TRBJ2-2, the V gene TRBV30; 8 positions match TRBD1. Germline CDR1 GTSNPN, CDR2 SVGIG (reference sequence). V shed 1 base and J 4 bases; nucleotides not matched to a gene: 5. The CDR3 is made up of 15 amino acids. Based on the CDR3 plus reference TRBV30 and TRBJ2-2, the full variable domain is SQTIHQWPATLVQPVGSPLSLECTVEGTSNPNLYWYRQAAGRGLQLLFYSVGIGQISSEVPQNLSASRPQDRQFILSSKKLLLSDSGFYLCAWSARTGFTGELFFGEGSRLTVL.

The chain combines TRBV5-1 with TRBJ2-7, with 9 bases matching TRBD1. V lost 0 bases to trimming and J lost 2 bases; unmatched junction nucleotides: 3. CDR1 and CDR2 (germline): SGHRS, YFSETQ. The CDR3 loop spans 15 amino acids. CDR3 DNA: TGCGCCAGCAGCTTGGGGGGACAGGGAACCTACGAGCAGTACTTC. This gives the protein CASSLGGQGTYEQYF.

The chain recombines TRBV4-2 with TRBJ1-1, with a tentative D call TRBD1 (6 bases). Trimming shortened V by 2 bases and J by 3 bases, and 16 bases separated the two germline ends. There are 16 residues in the CDR3. The germline CDR1 and CDR2 sequences are LGHNA and YNFKEQ. This CDR3 is CASSQSAGTRDTEAFF. The CDR3 nucleotides read TGTGCCAGCAGCCAAAGTGCCGGGACAAGGGACACTGAAGCTTTCTTT.

The chain recombines TRBV21-1 with TRBJ1-1; the table calls TRBD1, which could not be checked here. TRBV21-1 is a known pseudogene. This CDR3 comprises 19 residues. CDR3 sequence reads: CASSKVGGTGAKPNTEAFF. CDR3 sequence (DNA): TGTGCCAGCAGCAAAGTGGGCGGGACAGGGGCCAAACCGAACACTGAAGCTTTCTTT.

The gene calls are TRBV7-2 and TRBJ2-3; D call uncertain. Germline assignment: CDR1 SGHTA and CDR2 FQGNSA. V was cut by 5 bases and J by 0 bases, with 9 bases left in between. There are 14 residues in the CDR3. In DNA, the CDR3 is TGTGCCAGCAGCGCCTACTCTAGCACAGATACGCAGTATTTT. It translates to CASSAYSSTDTQYF.

This rearrangement joins TRBV24-1 to TRBJ2-2, with 11 bases that match TRBD2. The germline V gene has CDR1 KGHDR and CDR2 SFDVKD. The CDR3 is 14 amino acids. After removal of 7 bases from V and 4 bases from J, the junction contained 1 base not matched to a gene. The CDR3 DNA reads TGTGCCACCAGGACTAGCGGGACCACCGGGGAGCTGTTTTTT. This sequence encodes CATRTSGTTGELFF.

The chain uses TRBV11-2 and TRBJ2-5; TRBD2 agrees at 7 bases. Germline CDR1 is SGHAT and CDR2 is FQNNGV. The CDR3 covers 18 residues. V gave up 0 bases and J gave up 4 bases; unmatched junction bases: 14. The CDR3 bases are TGTGCCAGCAGCTTAGAGATGGGGAGGGCTGCAAATTTAGAGACCCAGTACTTC. Its protein is CASSLEMGRAANLETQYF.

The chain combines TRBV19 with TRBJ2-6; TRBD1 matches at 9 bases. CDR3 size: 16 residues. Trimming removed 2 bases from V and 2 bases from J; junction bases left unmatched: 1. Germline loops: CDR1 LNHDA, CDR2 SQIVND (reference sequence). CDR3 amino acids: CASSITGGAGANVLTF. CDR3 coding DNA: TGTGCCAGTAGTATAACAGGGGGCGCTGGGGCCAACGTCCTGACTTTC.

The V gene is TRBV2, the J gene TRBJ2-5; 10 bases align to TRBD2. The germline V gene encodes CDR1 SNHLY and CDR2 FYNNEI. The CDR3 spans 15 residues. The ends lost 6 bases at V and 5 bases at J; junction bases unmatched: 9. The CDR3 here is CASSLLSSGSETQYF. DNA for the CDR3: TGTGCCAGCAGCCTTCTGTCTAGCGGGAGTGAGACCCAGTACTTC.

This chain uses TRBV5-1 with TRBJ1-4; no clear D gene. This CDR3 is built from 16 residues. Per the germline V gene, CDR1 is SGHRS and CDR2 is YFSETQ. The V gene lost 0 bases and the J gene lost 6 bases, with 15 bases spanning the gap. CDR3 bases: TGCGCCAGCAGCTTGGCTGCCCATTTGAGGGATGAAAAACTGTTTTTT. This codes for CASSLAAHLRDEKLFF.

The gene calls are TRBV24-1 and TRBJ2-2; no clear D. CDR1 is KGHDR, CDR2 SFDVKD, per germline. The CDR3 loop spans 13 amino acids. V dropped 5 bases and J dropped 1 base, with 4 bases sitting between them. This CDR3 reads CATSAMNTGELFF. CDR3 DNA: TGTGCCACCAGTGCCATGAACACCGGGGAGCTGTTTTTT.

Here the CDR3 reads CASSKGDSGNTIYF. The CDR3 DNA sequence: TGTGCCAGCAGCAAAGGGGATTCTGGAAACACCATATATTTT. The chain has TRBV11-3 and TRBJ1-3; D is perhaps TRBD1 (5 bases). The V gene's germline CDR1 is SGHNT and CDR2 YENEEA. The CDR3 is 14 residues long. With 5 bases removed from V and 1 base from J, the gap between germline ends came to 9 bases.

The genes are TRBV11-1 and TRBJ1-2; 8 bases are a match to TRBD1. Trimming took 5 bases from V and 3 from J; bases not matched to a gene: 5. This CDR3 spans 14 amino acids. From germline, CDR1 is SGHAT and CDR2 FQDESV (reference sequence). CDR3 DNA sequence: TGTGCCAGCAGCCGACAGGGGATCGACTATGGCTACACCTTC. This translates into CASSRQGIDYGYTF.

The genes are TRBV9 and TRBJ1-1, with D perhaps matching TRBD1 (5 bases). Trimming pared 3 bases from V and 0 bases from J, leaving 15 bases between. The germline CDR1 and CDR2 sequences are SGDLS and YYNGEE. The CDR3 has 16 residues. Here the CDR3 reads CASSGLDISLNTEAFF. The CDR3 DNA reads TGTGCCAGCAGCGGATTGGACATAAGCCTGAACACTGAAGCTTTCTTT.

This clone appeared many times. The gene calls are TRBV2 and TRBJ1-2; no clear D gene. This CDR3 comprises 13 residues. Germline V lookup: CDR1 SNHLY, CDR2 FYNNEI. The V and J ends lost 6 bases and 8 bases respectively, with 16 bases between them. For the CDR3, the DNA is TGTGCCAGCAGGGACGGTCCGGGAGAGGGCTACACCTTC. It codes for CASRDGPGEGYTF.

The gene calls are TRBV7-9 and TRBJ1-2; D may be TRBD1 (6 bases). This CDR3 comprises 13 residues. Looked up from germline, CDR1 is SEHNR and CDR2 is FQNEAQ (reference sequence). Trimming left V 5 bases short and J 8 bases short, with 15 bases between. The chain's CDR3 is CASSGGAIGGYTF. The CDR3 DNA sequence: TGTGCCAGCAGCGGGGGGGCCATAGGCGGCTACACCTTC.

The V call is TRBV5-4, the J call TRBJ1-1; 8 bases are shared with TRBD1. Looked up from germline, CDR1 is SGHNT and CDR2 is YYREEE (reference sequence). The V and J ends lost 2 bases and 8 bases, in that order; junction bases with no gene match: 5. The CDR3 has 13 amino acids. The CDR3 coding sequence is TGTGCCAGCAGCTTTAACAGGGGGTTAGAAGCTTTCTTT. It yields the protein CASSFNRGLEAFF.

The chain links TRBV5-4 to TRBJ2-7, with D perhaps TRBD2 (6 bases). The CDR3 contains 14 residues. V was clipped by 0 bases and J by 4 bases, with 11 bases between them. CDR1 and CDR2 from the germline V gene are SGHNT and YYREEE (reference sequence). The CDR3: CASSLAREQYEQYF. In DNA form, the CDR3 reads TGTGCCAGCAGCTTGGCACGGGAGCAATACGAGCAGTACTTC.

This chain links TRBV28 with TRBJ2-1, with 8 bases identical to TRBD1. V lost 5 bases to trimming and J lost 8 bases; unmatched junction nucleotides: 5. CDR3 size: 13 residues. Germline V gives CDR1 MDHEN, CDR2 SYDVKM. The CDR3 DNA follows: TGTGCCAGCAGTCCGGACAGGGTCGATGAGCAGTTCTTC. This encodes CASSPDRVDEQFF.

This clone was observed a handful of times. The chain couples TRBV7-2 to TRBJ1-1; 7 bases fit TRBD1. Unmatched junction bases numbered 8, after V lost 5 bases and J lost 11 bases. This CDR3 is 12 amino acids long. Germline values: CDR1 SGHTA, CDR2 FQGNSA. The CDR3 sequence is CASSKWDSRAFF. CDR3 DNA: TGTGCCAGCAGCAAATGGGACAGCCGCGCTTTCTTT.

The genes are TRBV6-5 and TRBJ2-1; 7 bases match TRBD2. The CDR3 extends over 14 amino acids. Trimming removed 10 bases from V and 5 bases from J; junction bases left unmatched: 11. The V gene's germline CDR1 is MNHEY and CDR2 SVGAGI. CDR3 region: CATLKSGGNNEQFF. The DNA of the CDR3 is TGTGCCACCCTTAAATCGGGAGGCAACAATGAGCAGTTCTTC.

This chain links TRBV12-3 or TRBV12-4 with TRBJ2-5; the D is unclear. V lost 4 bases and J 5 bases, leaving 8 bases between the germline ends. This CDR3 comprises 12 residues. The CDR3 protein is CASSSFAETQYF. In DNA form, the CDR3 reads TGTGCCAGCAGTTCCTTCGCGGAGACCCAGTACTTC.

The chain employs TRBV7-9 and TRBJ1-6, with 10 nucleotides matching TRBD1. Germline V gives CDR1 SEHNR, CDR2 FQNEAQ (reference sequence). There are 15 residues in the CDR3. The J segment lost 6 bases and the V segment lost 1 base, leaving 0 bases of the junction unmatched. CDR3 sequence reads: CASSLGDRGNSPLHF. CDR3 bases: TGTGCCAGCAGCTTAGGGGACAGGGGTAATTCACCCCTCCACTTT.

V and J are TRBV7-2 and TRBJ2-2; D is ambiguous. The germline gives CDR1 SGHTA, CDR2 FQGNSA. This CDR3 contains 13 residues. With 3 bases removed from V and 1 base from J, the gap between germline ends came to 3 bases. The chain's CDR3 is CASSFLNTGELFF. In DNA form, the CDR3 reads TGTGCCAGCAGCTTCCTGAACACCGGGGAGCTGTTTTTT.

CDR3 sequence reads: CASSHQGYTEAFF. The CDR3, as DNA: TGTGCCAGCAGCCATCAGGGTTACACTGAAGCTTTCTTT. This chain connects TRBV3-1 (or the pseudogene TRBV3-2) to TRBJ1-1; perhaps TRBD1 as D (5 bases). Between the trimmed V and J ends, which lost 3 bases and 3 bases, there was a span of 8 bases. Germline assignment: CDR1 LGHDT and CDR2 YNNKEL (reference sequence). The CDR3 sequence is 13 residues long.

This clone was observed a few times. The chain is built from TRBV5-8 and TRBJ1-2; TRBD1 aligns across 9 bases. The CDR3 spans 15 residues. Germline-derived CDR1 and CDR2 are SGHTS and YDEGEE. Trimming removed 4 bases from V and 4 bases from J; junction bases left unmatched: 8. CDR3: CASSPGQGLVYGYTF. DNA for the CDR3: TGTGCCAGCAGCCCGGGACAGGGTTTGGTCTATGGCTACACCTTC.

The CDR3 DNA reads TGTGCCAGCAGTGATCAGGGGTATGGCTACACCTTC. Translated: CASSDQGYGYTF. The rearrangement uses TRBV6-1 and TRBJ1-2, with TRBD1 as a possible D gene (6 bases). Germline assignment: CDR1 MNHNS and CDR2 SASEGT. The CDR3 sequence is 12 residues long. Trimming left V 3 bases short and J 5 bases short, with 7 bases between.

V gene TRBV19 combines with J gene TRBJ1-3, with a weak D call TRBD1 (5 bases). V gave up 7 bases and J gave up 3 bases, with 13 bases separating them. In germline, CDR1 is LNHDA, CDR2 SQIVND (reference sequence). This CDR3 has 14 amino acids. CDR3: CASTLGGNGNTIYF. Written as DNA, the CDR3 is TGTGCCAGTACGCTCGGGGGAAATGGAAACACCATATATTTT.